The 17 T cell receptor beta chains given below trace back to one sample, sequenced in a study of shared clonotypes between healthy human individuals. The table came from immunoSEQ multiplex PCR; TCRdb's copy has only in-frame clones and leaves some out. The sample lists 2 million to 2.5 million clones, roughly 95% occurring once. The specimen sequenced was naive CD4+ T cells sorted from blood. As for subset: CD45RA+ positively selected. These receptors were taken from a man between 18 and 35 years old in good health.

With respect to this clone: Other DNA sequences in this specimen translate into the identical CDR3. The chain recombines TRBV5-1 with TRBJ1-2, with 7 bases lining up with TRBD1. The junction had 5 bases not matched to a gene; V was cut back by 0 bases and J by 6 bases. This CDR3 comprises 14 residues. Germline CDR1 and CDR2: SGHRS and YFSETQ. In DNA form, the CDR3 reads TGCGCCAGCAGCTTGGACAGGGGATCAGATGGCTACACCTTC. Residues: CASSLDRGSDGYTF.

CDR3 in DNA: TGTGCCAGCACCCCGCTTAGACTGGCCACAGATACGCAGTATTTT. It is translated as CASTPLRLATDTQYF. The rearrangement uses TRBV7-6 and TRBJ2-3; D is unclear. The CDR3 covers 15 residues. V lost 7 bases, J lost 2 bases, and 16 bases lay in between. The germline CDR1 and CDR2 sequences are SGHVS and FNYEAQ.

The chain carries TRBV7-9 and TRBJ1-1; D is unresolved. Germline loops: CDR1 SEHNR, CDR2 FQNEAQ (reference sequence). The CDR3 has 12 amino acids. Between the trimmed V and J ends, which lost 2 bases and 10 bases, there was a span of 11 bases. CDR3 sequence: CASSLSRVGAFF. The CDR3 nucleotides read TGTGCCAGCAGCTTAAGTAGGGTCGGAGCTTTCTTT.

The chain recombines TRBV6-5 with TRBJ2-2; unclear D gene. Per germline, CDR1 MNHEY and CDR2 SVGAGI. The CDR3 spans 15 residues. Trimming pared 2 bases from V and 1 base from J, leaving 8 bases between. The CDR3 DNA sequence: TGTGCCAGCAGTTACCATGGGGTGAACACCGGGGAGCTGTTTTTT. This sequence encodes CASSYHGVNTGELFF.

V usage is TRBV25-1 and J usage is TRBJ2-5; 8 positions agree with TRBD2. Germline assignment: CDR1 MGHDK and CDR2 SYGVNS. The V and J ends lost 7 bases and 12 bases, in that order; junction bases with no gene match: 13. CDR3 size: 13 residues. CDR3 loop: CASKGLAGSPKYF. CDR3 coding DNA: TGTGCCAGCAAAGGACTAGCCGGATCCCCCAAGTACTTC.

The chain employs TRBV30 and TRBJ1-5, with 7 bases fitting TRBD1. Germline V lookup: CDR1 GTSNPN, CDR2 SVGIG (reference sequence). V lost 2 bases, J lost 10 bases, and 8 bases stayed unmatched. The CDR3 is made up of 13 amino acids. CDR3 sequence (DNA): TGTGCCTGGAGTCGGGACAGCGATGCTCCCCAGCATTTT. Its protein product is CAWSRDSDAPQHF.

The chain employs TRBV25-1 and TRBJ1-2, with a tentative D call TRBD1 (5 bases). V dropped 8 bases and J dropped 7 bases, with 23 bases sitting between them. The CDR3 is 15 amino acids. In germline, CDR1 is MGHDK, CDR2 SYGVNS. The CDR3 coding sequence is TGTGCCAGCTCAAATGCAGGGACTGGTGGTACTGGCTACACCTTC. This gives the protein CASSNAGTGGTGYTF.

V is TRBV6-5 and J is TRBJ1-5; TRBD1 matches at 10 bases. Trimming cost V 6 bases and J 3 bases; bases outside gene matches: 2. The CDR3 length is 14 residues. Germline assignment: CDR1 MNHEY and CDR2 SVGAGI. The CDR3 DNA is TGTGCCAGCAGAGGGACAGGGGCCAATCAGCCCCAGCATTTT. It is translated as CASRGTGANQPQHF.

V is TRBV6-5 and J is TRBJ1-2; TRBD1 might be the D (6 bases). The V gene's germline CDR1 is MNHEY and CDR2 SVGAGI. Trimming stripped 11 bases from V and 0 bases from J, with 13 bases between. There are 13 residues in the CDR3. The CDR3 loop reads CAAKDSSNYGYTF. For the CDR3, the DNA is TGTGCCGCGAAGGACAGTTCTAACTATGGCTACACCTTC.

The chain combines TRBV29-1 with TRBJ2-7; possible D gene TRBD1, 5 bases. The V gene lost 4 bases and the J gene lost 3 bases, with 10 bases spanning the gap. The CDR3 covers 12 residues. Germline values: CDR1 SQVTM, CDR2 ANQGSEA. CDR3 region: CSVADSNYEQYF. The CDR3 region has the DNA TGCAGCGTTGCCGACAGTAACTACGAGCAGTACTTC.

The gene calls are TRBV5-1 and TRBJ2-7, with D perhaps TRBD1 (6 bases). V was cut by 6 bases and J by 3 bases, with 13 bases left in between. The germline gives CDR1 SGHRS, CDR2 YFSETQ. This CDR3 is built from 13 residues. Here the CDR3 reads CASNPRDNYEQYF. CDR3 nucleotide sequence: TGCGCCAGCAACCCTCGGGACAACTACGAGCAGTACTTC.

CDR3 nucleotides: TGTGCCAGTAGTATGGGGAATAGCAATCAGCCCCAGCATTTT. It codes for CASSMGNSNQPQHF. The V gene is TRBV19, the J gene TRBJ1-5; D gene unclear. The CDR3 totals 14 residues. From germline, CDR1 is LNHDA and CDR2 SQIVND (reference sequence). Trimming left V 3 bases short and J 0 bases short, with 6 bases between.

This chain uses TRBV6-5 with TRBJ2-5, with D unclear. Germline V gene data show CDR1 as MNHEY and CDR2 as SVGAGI. There are 13 residues in the CDR3. The V end was cut by 6 bases, the J end by 7 bases, with 15 bases between. CDR3 in DNA: TGTGCCAGCAGGGGCGAGGCGTGGGGGACCCAGTACTTC. Protein product: CASRGEAWGTQYF.

This clone has just one count. V and J are TRBV30 and TRBJ2-2; 10 bases align to TRBD1. Germline V gene lookup returns CDR1 GTSNPN and CDR2 SVGIG (reference sequence). The CDR3 is 15 residues long. Trimming took 2 bases from V and 5 from J; bases not matched to a gene: 5. CDR3 sequence (DNA): TGTGCCTGGAGTCACCCGGGACAGGGGACCGGGGAGCTGTTTTTT. It yields the protein CAWSHPGQGTGELFF.

The J gene is TRBJ2-1, the V gene TRBV29-1; the D is unclear. This CDR3 has 13 amino acids. Germline CDR1 is SQVTM and CDR2 is ANQGSEA. V was clipped by 6 bases and J by 3 bases, with 12 bases between them. CDR3 region: CSVVWVNYNEQFF. DNA of the CDR3: TGCAGCGTCGTATGGGTTAACTACAATGAGCAGTTCTTC.

About this clone: Other DNA sequences of this sample code for an identical CDR3. The chain recombines TRBV5-1 with TRBJ2-2; D gene unclear. Per the germline V gene, CDR1 is SGHRS and CDR2 is YFSETQ. V was pared by 0 bases and J by 0 bases, with 6 bases between. The CDR3 totals 15 residues. CDR3 amino acids: CASSLALSNTGELFF. The CDR3 nucleotides are TGCGCCAGCAGCTTGGCTCTTTCGAACACCGGGGAGCTGTTTTTT.

The V gene is TRBV7-2, the J gene TRBJ2-1; perhaps TRBD1 as D (7 bases). Trimming removed 5 bases from V and 5 bases from J, with 16 bases in between. The CDR3 covers 15 residues. CDR1 and CDR2 (germline): SGHTA, FQGNSA. The chain's CDR3 is CASSPGGGQNNEQFF. CDR3 nucleotide sequence: TGTGCCAGCAGCCCCGGAGGGGGACAGAACAATGAGCAGTTCTTC. Complete variable domain (other parts from reference TRBV7-2 and TRBJ2-1): GAGVSQSPSNKVTEKGKDVELRCDPISGHTALYWYRQSLGQGLEFLIYFQGNSAPDKSGLPSDRFSAERTGGSVSTLTIQRTQQEDSAVYLCASSPGGGQNNEQFFGPGTRLTVL.